This T cell receptor beta chain was observed in a study of blood T cell repertoires in COVID-19. Generated by immunoSEQ multiplex PCR, the TCRdb table keeps only in-frame clones and is missing some. Among some 100,000 clones listed, about 78% were seen once. The germline V and J ends were trimmed by 6 bases and 11 bases, with 14 bases remaining between them. CDR3 length equals 11 residues. The chain carries TRBV12-3 or TRBV12-4 and TRBJ2-7; perhaps TRBD2 as D (6 bases). Input material: peripheral blood. The sequence was collected from a human donor in a cohort sampled during active or convalescent COVID-19. CDR3 protein: CASSRVGRKYF. CDR3 sequence (DNA): TGTGCCAGCAGCCGAGTGGGGAGGAAGTACTTC.